The rows below give T cell receptor beta chains drawn from one sample of a study of blood T cell repertoires in COVID-19. TCRdb's table, derived via immunoSEQ multiplex PCR, lists solely in-frame clones and lacks some. The data show tens of thousands of clones, with roughly 80% seen just once and over 15% held by the top ten. Sequencing input: peripheral blood. The source is an older woman with acute or convalescent COVID-19. Both conserved end residues are part of each CDR3. D genes are given only for firm matches. Rows give clone size only sometimes, using once, few, many, or a class for an expanded clone.

size,V,J,D,DNA,CDR3
.,TRBV30,TRBJ1-5,.,TGTGCCTGGAGTACGGGGGGCTGGCAGCCCCAGCATTTT,CAWSTGGWQPQHF
.,TRBV29-1,TRBJ1-1,.,TGCAGCGCCCAGAAAAGACAGCCGAACACTGAAGCTTTCTTT,CSAQKRQPNTEAFF
few,TRBV4-3,TRBJ1-5,.,TGCGCCAGCAGCCTTGACAGTTCCAATCAGCCCCAGCATTTT,CASSLDSSNQPQHF
once,TRBV29-1,TRBJ2-3,TRBD1,TGCAGCGTGCGGGACAGGGGGCTTACAGATACGCAGTATTTT,CSVRDRGLTDTQYF
.,TRBV5-6,TRBJ1-3,.,TGTGCCAGCAGCTCAGATGGAAACACCATATATTTT,CASSSDGNTIYF
once,TRBV5-5,TRBJ2-1,.,TGTGCCAGCAGCTTGGTCCGACAGTACAATGAGCAGTTCTTC,CASSLVRQYNEQFF
.,TRBV11-3,TRBJ2-5,TRBD1,TGTGCCAGCAGCTTAAGACGGAACAGGGGGCGAGAGACCCAGTACTTC,CASSLRRNRGRETQYF
.,TRBV4-1,TRBJ1-5,TRBD1,TGCGCCACCTCCCGGGACAGTAGCAATCAGCCCCAGCATTTT,CATSRDSSNQPQHF
.,TRBV5-1,TRBJ2-1,TRBD2,TGCGCCAGCAGCATACGTCTAGTCACTAGCGGGGGCCCCAATGAGCAGTTCTTC,CASSIRLVTSGGPNEQFF
once,TRBV29-1,TRBJ2-7,TRBD2,TGCAGCGTTGAATTCGGGACTAGCGGGAAGGCCTACGAGCAGTACTTC,CSVEFGTSGKAYEQYF
.,TRBV5-6,TRBJ2-5,TRBD2,TGTGCCAGCAGCTTCTCCAGCGGGGGTCAAGAGACCCAGTACTTC,CASSFSSGGQETQYF
.,TRBV11-2,TRBJ2-3,.,TGTGCCAGCAGCTTATCCCACAGCACGCAGTATTTT,CASSLSHSTQYF
.,TRBV6-1,TRBJ1-5,.,TGTGCCAGCAGTGAATTAGGCGGCGAAGTGGGTCAGCCCCAGCATTTT,CASSELGGEVGQPQHF
.,TRBV25-1,TRBJ2-1,TRBD1,TGTGCCAGCGCGACAGGGCAGGGTCCCGGGAATGAGCAGTTCTTC,CASATGQGPGNEQFF
.,TRBV21-1,TRBJ2-2,.,TGTCTTGACCCGGGACTAGCGGGGGGGCCGGCGAACACCGGGGAGCTGTTTTTT,CLDPGLAGGPANTGELFF
.,TRBV7-2,TRBJ2-7,.,TGTGCCAGCAGCTCCGATATACAGGCCCTACCCTACGAGCAGTACTTC,CASSSDIQALPYEQYF
.,TRBV6-1,TRBJ1-5,.,TGTGCCAGCAGTGAAATAGACAGGAATCAGCCCCAGCATTTT,CASSEIDRNQPQHF
.,TRBV5-4,TRBJ2-2,TRBD1,TGTGCCAGCACTCCAACAGGGGGCGTAGCCGGGGAGCTGTTTTTT,CASTPTGGVAGELFF
.,TRBV25-1,TRBJ2-3,TRBD2,TGTGCCAGCCGCCGGGAGGGCACAGATACGCAGTATTTT,CASRREGTDTQYF
once,TRBV29-1,TRBJ1-1,.,TGCAGCGTTGAAGAAGGGGGGGACACTGAAGCTTTCTTT,CSVEEGGDTEAFF
.,TRBV5-6,TRBJ2-7,TRBD1,TGTGCCAGCAGCTTAACGGCCTGGCAGGGGGACGAGCAGTACTTC,CASSLTAWQGDEQYF
.,TRBV7-2,TRBJ2-1,.,TGTGCCAGCAGCTTAGGTTATCCCCAGGAGGGCTCCTACAATGAGCAGTTCTTC,CASSLGYPQEGSYNEQFF
.,TRBV7-8,TRBJ2-7,.,TGTGCCAGCAGCTTAGTACACCCCGTCGAGCAGTACTTC,CASSLVHPVEQYF
.,TRBV7-2,TRBJ1-2,.,TGTGCCAGCAGCGCTCAAATCTCCCCGCAGGCCTCCTATGGCTACACCTTC,CASSAQISPQASYGYTF
.,TRBV7-2,TRBJ2-2,TRBD1,TGTGCCAGCACCAAACAGGGGGCCGGGGAGCTGTTTTTT,CASTKQGAGELFF
once,TRBV12-5,TRBJ1-1,TRBD1,TGTGCTAGTGGTTTGGTTGGACAGGGGGCTTTATACACTGAAGCTTTCTTT,CASGLVGQGALYTEAFF
.,TRBV27,TRBJ2-1,TRBD2,TGTGCCAGCAGTTCCCCTTGGACTAGCGGCTTTGAGCAGTTCTTC,CASSSPWTSGFEQFF
.,TRBV2,TRBJ1-1,TRBD1,TGTGCCAGCAGTGACTCGGACAGGGCGACTGAAGCTTTCTTT,CASSDSDRATEAFF
few,TRBV7-2,TRBJ1-1,TRBD1,TGTGCCAGCAGCTTAAGCTTGGGACAGGCGGCTGAAGCTTTCTTT,CASSLSLGQAAEAFF
.,TRBV9,TRBJ2-2,.,TGTGCCAGCAGCCGCCAAATGGGGGGGAACACCGGGGAGCTGTTTTTT,CASSRQMGGNTGELFF
few,TRBV6-6,TRBJ1-5,TRBD1,TGTGCCAGCACCCGGGGACAGGGCAATCAGCCCCAGCATTTT,CASTRGQGNQPQHF
.,TRBV18,TRBJ1-1,TRBD1,TGTGCCAGCTCACCAAGTGATAGGCCAGGGGGCATCGGCGCTTTCTTT,CASSPSDRPGGIGAFF
.,TRBV7-6,TRBJ2-2,.,TGTGCCAGCAGCCCCCTCGGGGAGCTGTTTTTT,CASSPLGELFF
.,TRBV27,TRBJ1-1,TRBD1,TGTGCCAGCAGTTCCCGGGGACAGGGGATCACTGAAGCTTTCTTT,CASSSRGQGITEAFF
.,TRBV5-1,TRBJ2-5,.,TGCGCCAGCAGCTCCCTTACGGCGGGGCAAGAGACCCAGTACTTC,CASSSLTAGQETQYF
.,TRBV5-1,TRBJ2-2,TRBD2,TGCGCCAGCAGCTTGGTCTTAGGCGGGACTATGAACACCGGGGAGCTGTTTTTT,CASSLVLGGTMNTGELFF
.,TRBV5-5,TRBJ1-3,TRBD1,TGTGCCAGCAGCTTTGGGACAGGTCGAACTGGAAACACCATATATTTT,CASSFGTGRTGNTIYF
.,TRBV3-1/TRBV3-2,TRBJ2-5,.,TGTGCCAGCAGCCAAGGCTGGCAGGCGAGACAAGAGACCCAGTACTTC,CASSQGWQARQETQYF
once,TRBV7-9,TRBJ2-7,.,TGTGCCAGCAGCTTAGTGGAGGACGAGCAGTACTTC,CASSLVEDEQYF
.,TRBV7-9,TRBJ1-4,.,TGTGCCAGCAGCTTAGGGGCACAGGGTGGTGAAAAACTGTTTTTT,CASSLGAQGGEKLFF
.,TRBV27,TRBJ1-5,.,TGTGCCAGCAGTTCCCAGGGAATTCAGCCCCAGCATTTT,CASSSQGIQPQHF
few,TRBV6-6,TRBJ1-2,.,TGTGCCAGCAACCCTTTAGCCCTTAACTATGGCTACACCTTC,CASNPLALNYGYTF
few,TRBV19,TRBJ1-2,TRBD1,TGTGCCAGTAGTACCTCGGACAGGATTAACTATGGCTACACCTTC,CASSTSDRINYGYTF
.,TRBV5-1,TRBJ2-3,TRBD1,TGCGCCAGCAACACCGGGACAGGGGTAGAAGATACGCAGTATTTT,CASNTGTGVEDTQYF
.,TRBV5-6,TRBJ1-2,.,TGTGCCAGCAGCTTGAGGGTCGCGGGAGGCTATGGCTACACCTTC,CASSLRVAGGYGYTF
.,TRBV19,TRBJ1-5,.,TGTGCCAGTAGTATTATATCTAGTCAGCCCCAGCATTTT,CASSIISSQPQHF
.,TRBV6-1,TRBJ2-1,TRBD1,TGTGCCAGCAGTGAAACCGCAGGGGGCTCCTACAATGAGCAGTTCTTC,CASSETAGGSYNEQFF
once,TRBV6-6,TRBJ1-1,.,TGTGCCAGCAGGAAGCAGGGGAACACTGAAGCTTTCTTT,CASRKQGNTEAFF
.,TRBV19,TRBJ1-1,.,TGTGCCAGTAGAGCAGGCAGGGAGGCTGAAGCTTTCTTT,CASRAGREAEAFF
.,TRBV10-3,TRBJ1-1,.,TGTGCCAGCTCCAGGGGCTGGCCGAACACTGAAGCTTTCTTT,CASSRGWPNTEAFF
.,TRBV24-1,TRBJ2-7,.,TGTGCCACCAGTGAGAGGACGGGGGTTTCCTACGAGCAGTACTTC,CATSERTGVSYEQYF
.,TRBV5-4,TRBJ1-4,TRBD1,TGTGCCAGCAGCTTTGACAGGGGGCCTAATGAAAAACTGTTTTTT,CASSFDRGPNEKLFF
.,TRBV11-2,TRBJ2-5,.,TGTGCCAGCAGCTTTACAGGAGGGGAGACCCAGTACTTC,CASSFTGGETQYF
.,TRBV4-1,TRBJ2-1,TRBD1,TGCGCCAGCAGCCAAGCCCCCGGGACAGGGGGCAATGAGCAGTTCTTC,CASSQAPGTGGNEQFF
.,TRBV7-2,TRBJ1-2,TRBD1,TGTGCCAGCAGCGCCCACAGGGGCCTAGGCTACACCTTC,CASSAHRGLGYTF
.,TRBV5-1,TRBJ2-5,TRBD2,TGCGCCAGCAGCTTGGCGGGGGGAAAAGAGACCCAGTACTTC,CASSLAGGKETQYF
.,TRBV10-2,TRBJ1-1,.,TGCGCCAGCAGTGCGGGGGTCAACACTGAAGCTTTCTTT,CASSAGVNTEAFF
.,TRBV27,TRBJ1-1,.,TGTGCCAGCAGCTGGACACCTTTGAACACTGAAGCTTTCTTT,CASSWTPLNTEAFF
.,TRBV28,TRBJ1-2,TRBD1,TGTGCCAGCCTGGGACAGGGGGTGGACTATGGCTACACCTTC,CASLGQGVDYGYTF
.,TRBV7-6,TRBJ1-3,.,TGTGCCAGCAGCTTACAAACAGGCAACTCTGGAAACACCATATATTTT,CASSLQTGNSGNTIYF